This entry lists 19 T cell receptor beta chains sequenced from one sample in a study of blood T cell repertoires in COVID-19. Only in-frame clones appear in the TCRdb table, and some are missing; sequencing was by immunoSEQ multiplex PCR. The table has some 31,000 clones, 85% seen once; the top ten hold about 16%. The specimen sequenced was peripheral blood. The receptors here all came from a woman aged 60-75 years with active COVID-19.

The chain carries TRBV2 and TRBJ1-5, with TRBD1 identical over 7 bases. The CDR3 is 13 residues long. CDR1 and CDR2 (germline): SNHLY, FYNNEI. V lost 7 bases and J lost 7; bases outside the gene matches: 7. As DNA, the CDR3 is TGTGCCAGCACGGCGACAGGGAAACAGCCCCAGCATTTT. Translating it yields CASTATGKQPQHF.

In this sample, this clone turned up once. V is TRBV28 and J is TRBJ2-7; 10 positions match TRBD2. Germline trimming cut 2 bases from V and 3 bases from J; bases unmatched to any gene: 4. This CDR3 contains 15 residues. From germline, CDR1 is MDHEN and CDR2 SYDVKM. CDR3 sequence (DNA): TGTGCCAGCAGTTTAGTGTCTAGCGGGAGCTACGAGCAGTACTTC. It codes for CASSLVSSGSYEQYF.

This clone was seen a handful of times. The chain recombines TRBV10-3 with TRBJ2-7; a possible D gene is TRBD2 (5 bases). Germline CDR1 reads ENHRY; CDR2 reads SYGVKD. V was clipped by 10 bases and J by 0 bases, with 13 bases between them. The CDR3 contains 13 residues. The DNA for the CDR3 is TGTGCCACCGGCGGGTCGGACTCCTACGAGCAGTACTTC. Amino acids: CATGGSDSYEQYF.

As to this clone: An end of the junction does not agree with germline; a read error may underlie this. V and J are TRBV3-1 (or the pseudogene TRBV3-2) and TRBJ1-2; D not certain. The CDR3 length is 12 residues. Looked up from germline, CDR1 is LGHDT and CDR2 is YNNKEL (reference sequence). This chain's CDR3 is CASTQGSYGYTF. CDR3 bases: TGTGCCAGCACCCAAGGGAGCTATGGCTACACCTTC.

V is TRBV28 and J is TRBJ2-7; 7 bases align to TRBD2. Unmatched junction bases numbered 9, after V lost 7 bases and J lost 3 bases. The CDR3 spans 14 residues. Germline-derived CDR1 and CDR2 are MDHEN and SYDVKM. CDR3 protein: CASTDRPGGYEQYF. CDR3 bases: TGTGCCAGCACCGACCGACCGGGGGGCTACGAGCAGTACTTC.

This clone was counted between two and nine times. CDR3 DNA: TGCAGCGTTGGGGACACAAGCTCCTACGAGCAGTACTTC. It yields the protein CSVGDTSSYEQYF. V gene TRBV29-1 combines with J gene TRBJ2-7; maybe TRBD1 (6 bases). V was trimmed by 4 bases and J by 0 bases, leaving 10 bases between them. This CDR3 spans 13 amino acids. Germline CDR1 is SQVTM and CDR2 is ANQGSEA.

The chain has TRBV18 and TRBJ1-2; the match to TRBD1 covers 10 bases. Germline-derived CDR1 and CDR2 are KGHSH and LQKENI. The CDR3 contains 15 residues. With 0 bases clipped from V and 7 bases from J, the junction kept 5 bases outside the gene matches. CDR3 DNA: TGTGCCAGCTCACCACCGGCCGGGACAGGGGCTGGCTACACCTTC. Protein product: CASSPPAGTGAGYTF.

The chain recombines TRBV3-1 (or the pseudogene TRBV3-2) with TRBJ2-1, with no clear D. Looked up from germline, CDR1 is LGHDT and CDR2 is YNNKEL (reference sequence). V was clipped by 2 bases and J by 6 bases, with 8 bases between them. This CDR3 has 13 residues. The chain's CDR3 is CASSQNPGNEQFF. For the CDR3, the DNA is TGTGCCAGCAGCCAAAACCCCGGCAATGAGCAGTTCTTC.

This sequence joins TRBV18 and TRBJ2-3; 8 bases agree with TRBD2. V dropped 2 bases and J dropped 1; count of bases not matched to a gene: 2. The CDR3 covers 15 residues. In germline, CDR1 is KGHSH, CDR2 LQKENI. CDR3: CASSPWREGTDTQYF. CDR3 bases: TGTGCCAGCTCACCATGGCGGGAGGGCACAGATACGCAGTATTTT.

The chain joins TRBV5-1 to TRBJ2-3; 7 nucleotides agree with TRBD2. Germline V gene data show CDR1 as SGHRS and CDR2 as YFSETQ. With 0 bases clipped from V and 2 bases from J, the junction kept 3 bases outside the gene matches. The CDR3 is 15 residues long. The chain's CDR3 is CASSLGGTTTDTQYF. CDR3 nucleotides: TGCGCCAGCAGCTTGGGGGGGACTACCACAGATACGCAGTATTTT.

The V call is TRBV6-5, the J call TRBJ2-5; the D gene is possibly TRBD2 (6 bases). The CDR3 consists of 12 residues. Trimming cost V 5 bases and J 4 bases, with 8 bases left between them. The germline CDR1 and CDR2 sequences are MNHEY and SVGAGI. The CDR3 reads CASSPTRETQYF. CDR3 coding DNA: TGTGCCAGCAGTCCGACTAGAGAGACCCAGTACTTC.

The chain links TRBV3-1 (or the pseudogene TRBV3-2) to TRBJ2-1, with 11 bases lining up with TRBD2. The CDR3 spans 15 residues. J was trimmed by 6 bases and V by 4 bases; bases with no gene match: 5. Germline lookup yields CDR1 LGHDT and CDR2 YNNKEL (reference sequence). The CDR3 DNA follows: TGTGCCAGCAGCCTTAGCGGGAGGGCGGGCAATGAGCAGTTCTTC. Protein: CASSLSGRAGNEQFF.

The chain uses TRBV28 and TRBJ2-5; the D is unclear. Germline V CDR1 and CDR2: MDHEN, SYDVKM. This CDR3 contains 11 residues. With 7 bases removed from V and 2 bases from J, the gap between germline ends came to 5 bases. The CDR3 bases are TGTGCCAGCACCTTGCAAGAGACCCAGTACTTC. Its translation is CASTLQETQYF.

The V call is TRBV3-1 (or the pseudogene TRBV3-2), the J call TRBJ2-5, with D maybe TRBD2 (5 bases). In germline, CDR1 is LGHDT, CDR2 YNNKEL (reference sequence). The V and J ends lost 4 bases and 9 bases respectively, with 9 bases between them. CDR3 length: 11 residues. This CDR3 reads CASSLTSSQYF. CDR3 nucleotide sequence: TGTGCCAGCAGCCTAACTAGTTCCCAGTACTTC.

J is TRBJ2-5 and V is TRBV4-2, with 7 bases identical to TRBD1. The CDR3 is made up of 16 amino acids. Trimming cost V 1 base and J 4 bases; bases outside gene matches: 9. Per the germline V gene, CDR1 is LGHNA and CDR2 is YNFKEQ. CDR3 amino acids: CASSQGGGRGTETQYF. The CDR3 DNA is TGTGCCAGCAGCCAAGGAGGGGGCAGGGGAACAGAGACCCAGTACTTC.

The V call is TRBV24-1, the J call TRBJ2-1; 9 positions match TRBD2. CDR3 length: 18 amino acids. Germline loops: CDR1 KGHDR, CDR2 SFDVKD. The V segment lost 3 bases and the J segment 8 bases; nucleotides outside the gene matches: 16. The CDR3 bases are TGTGCCACCAGTGATCCCGTAATGCGGGAGGGCTCAGCCGATGAGCAGTTCTTC. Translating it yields CATSDPVMREGSADEQFF.

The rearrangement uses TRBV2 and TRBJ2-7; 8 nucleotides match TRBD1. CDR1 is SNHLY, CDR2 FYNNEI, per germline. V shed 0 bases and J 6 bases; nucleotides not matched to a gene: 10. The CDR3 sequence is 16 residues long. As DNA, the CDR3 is TGTGCCAGCAGTGAAGCGCGGGCAGGGGGCGCAGCCGAGCAGTACTTC. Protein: CASSEARAGGAAEQYF.

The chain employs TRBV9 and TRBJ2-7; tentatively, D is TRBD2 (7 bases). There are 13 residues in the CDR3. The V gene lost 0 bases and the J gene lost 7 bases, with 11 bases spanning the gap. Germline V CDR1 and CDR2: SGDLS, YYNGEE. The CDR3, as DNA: TGTGCCAGCAGCGTAGAGGGGGGGCTTGAGCAGTACTTC. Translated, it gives CASSVEGGLEQYF.

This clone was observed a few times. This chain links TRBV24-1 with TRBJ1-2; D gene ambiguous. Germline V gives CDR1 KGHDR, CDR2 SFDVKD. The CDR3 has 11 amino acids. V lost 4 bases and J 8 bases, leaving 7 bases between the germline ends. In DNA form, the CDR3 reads TGTGCCACCAGTGACAGCGTCGGCTACACCTTC. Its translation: CATSDSVGYTF.